Listed below are T cell receptor beta chains from one sample, sequenced in a study of blood T cell repertoires in COVID-19. Some clones are missing from TCRdb's copy, which holds only in-frame ones; the method was immunoSEQ multiplex PCR. The table records around 180,000 clones, 80% to 90% of them present only once. Sample: peripheral blood. The receptors here all came from a man between 60 and 70 years old with acute or convalescent COVID-19. The CDR3 runs from the conserved cysteine through the conserved F or W. D genes are given only for firm matches. Only part of the rows carry a size: once, few, many, or a class if the clone is expanded.

d_gene	abundance	v_gene	j_gene	CDR3nt	CDR3aa
.	.	TRBV18	TRBJ2-1	TGTGCCAGCTCACTCCCATCACACGATGAGCAGTTCTTC	CASSLPSHDEQFF
TRBD1	.	TRBV19	TRBJ2-5	TGTGCCAGTAGTATCTACAGGGGAGAGACCCAGTACTTC	CASSIYRGETQYF
TRBD2	.	TRBV2	TRBJ2-6	TGTGCCAGCAACCTAGCGGGAGGGCCTTCAACCGGGGCCAACGTCCTGACTTTC	CASNLAGGPSTGANVLTF
TRBD1	.	TRBV5-1	TRBJ2-3	TGCGCCAGCAGCTTACAGGGGATGAGCACAGATACGCAGTATTTT	CASSLQGMSTDTQYF
TRBD2	.	TRBV28	TRBJ2-7	TGTGCCAGCAGTTTAAGACTAGCGCGGGAGCAGTACTTC	CASSLRLAREQYF
TRBD2	.	TRBV11-3	TRBJ2-1	TGTGCCAGCAGCTTAGATGCGGGGGTCGATGAGCAGTTCTTC	CASSLDAGVDEQFF
.	.	TRBV27	TRBJ2-5	TGTGCCAGCAAGGGGGGGGCGGGGACCCAGTACTTC	CASKGGAGTQYF
.	.	TRBV30	TRBJ1-2	TGTGCCTGGAGTGTACGTAGTGGCTATGGCTACACCTTC	CAWSVRSGYGYTF
.	.	TRBV3-1/TRBV3-2	TRBJ1-1	TGTGCCAGCGGTAGGGGGGGCAACACTGAAGCTTTCTTT	CASGRGGNTEAFF
.	once	TRBV18	TRBJ2-5	TGTGCCAGCTCACCACAGCAGGGGCAAGAGACCCAGTACTTC	CASSPQQGQETQYF
TRBD1	.	TRBV27	TRBJ2-1	TGTGCCAGCAGTTTCCGATCCGGGACAGGGTACAATGAGCAGTTCTTC	CASSFRSGTGYNEQFF
.	.	TRBV5-1	TRBJ2-6	TGCGCCAGCAGCTTGCAGGGGACAATGACCTCTGGGGCCAACGTCCTGACTTTC	CASSLQGTMTSGANVLTF
.	once	TRBV7-2	TRBJ2-2	TGTGCCAGCAGCTCATGGGGGGACGGGGAGCTGTTTTTT	CASSSWGDGELFF
.	.	TRBV19	TRBJ1-1	TGTGCCAGTAGTATAGATATCAGGGAAAGGGCCATGAACACTGAAGCTTTCTTT	CASSIDIRERAMNTEAFF
TRBD1	.	TRBV28	TRBJ1-4	TGTGCCAGCAGTACCGGGACAGGGTCTGAAAAACTGTTTTTT	CASSTGTGSEKLFF
.	.	TRBV28	TRBJ1-2	TGTGCCAGCAGTTTAGGTAGTGGCGCAGGATGGGGAGCTTCCATATATGGCTACACCTTC	CASSLGSGAGWGASIYGYTF
.	.	TRBV21-1	TRBJ1-4	TGTGCCAGCAGCAAAATAAAGGGGACAGGGCTCTTTTTT	CASSKIKGTGLFF
TRBD2	.	TRBV11-2	TRBJ2-1	TGTGCCAGCAGCCGGGGGGCTAGCGGGAGTTTTGAGCAGTTCTTC	CASSRGASGSFEQFF
TRBD1	.	TRBV7-9	TRBJ1-2	TGTGCCAGCAGCTCGGACAGGGGTTTCTATGGCTACACCTTC	CASSSDRGFYGYTF
TRBD2	few	TRBV19	TRBJ2-7	TGTGCCAGTAGCGAACTAGCGGGTACCTACGAGCAGTACTTC	CASSELAGTYEQYF
.	.	TRBV6-5	TRBJ2-2	TGTGCCAGCAGGAGGGTAGGCGGGAACACCGGGGAGCTGTTTTTT	CASRRVGGNTGELFF
TRBD1	.	TRBV9	TRBJ1-6	TGTGCCAGCAGCGTAGGGGAGACAGGGTCGTCACCCCTCCACTTT	CASSVGETGSSPLHF
.	.	TRBV5-1	TRBJ2-7	TGCGCCAGCAGCTTGGTACGGGAGACCCGCCGCGAGCAGTACTTC	CASSLVRETRREQYF
.	.	TRBV5-1	TRBJ1-5	TGCGCCAGCAGCCCTGGCCAAGCCCTCGGGCAGCCCCAGCATTTT	CASSPGQALGQPQHF
.	.	TRBV19	TRBJ1-4	TGTGCCAGTAGTATCGGTTCCAGGGCAGTTGAAAAACTGTTTTTT	CASSIGSRAVEKLFF
.	.	TRBV27	TRBJ1-2	TGTGCCAGCAGTTTATTTGGCCGGGGAGGTGCCTACACCTTC	CASSLFGRGGAYTF
TRBD2	.	TRBV5-1	TRBJ2-1	TGCGCCAGCAGTTACGGACTAGCGGGAGGAGGCGAGCAGTTCTTC	CASSYGLAGGGEQFF
.	.	TRBV28	TRBJ2-7	TGTGCCAGCAGTTTTTCTTGGGGCAGGGGCGAGCAGTACTTC	CASSFSWGRGEQYF
.	.	TRBV30	TRBJ2-5	TGTGCCTGGAGTATAATATTGGAGGAGACCCAGTACTTC	CAWSIILEETQYF
TRBD2	.	TRBV11-2	TRBJ2-1	TGTGCCAGCAGCGACCCTAGCGGGAGGAGGAATGAGCAGTTCTTC	CASSDPSGRRNEQFF
TRBD1	.	TRBV7-6	TRBJ1-1	TGTGCCAGCAGCCCCAGGACAGGGACCAACACTGAAGCTTTCTTT	CASSPRTGTNTEAFF
.	.	TRBV12-3/TRBV12-4	TRBJ1-2	TGTGCCAGCAGCCCCTCGGGGTATGGCTACACCTTC	CASSPSGYGYTF
.	.	TRBV9	TRBJ2-3	TGTGCCAGCAGTGGGGCCCGGGGGAGCACAGATACGCAGTATTTT	CASSGARGSTDTQYF
.	.	TRBV5-4	TRBJ1-2	TGTGCCAGCAGCTTGCCGGTTGACTATGGCTACACCTTC	CASSLPVDYGYTF
TRBD2	.	TRBV19	TRBJ2-1	TGTGCCAGTAGCCCTCGACTAGCGGAATTCTTTTACAATGAGCAGTTCTTC	CASSPRLAEFFYNEQFF
.	few	TRBV27	TRBJ2-2	TGTGCCAGCAGTTTATTGGGACTGGGGAACACCGGGGAGCTGTTTTTT	CASSLLGLGNTGELFF
TRBD2	.	TRBV4-1	TRBJ2-3	TGCGCCAGCAGCCAAGCCGGGACTAGCGGGAGGGGCACAGATACGCAGTATTTT	CASSQAGTSGRGTDTQYF
.	few	TRBV2	TRBJ2-2	TGTGCCCGAAAAACAGGCTCAGCGGGCACCGGGGAGCTGTTTTTT	CARKTGSAGTGELFF
TRBD2	once	TRBV2	TRBJ2-3	TGTGCCAGCAGTGGAGGCCGGGGGGGCCCAGATACGCAGTATTTT	CASSGGRGGPDTQYF
TRBD1	.	TRBV5-1	TRBJ2-7	TGCGCCAGCAGCTTTGGGACAGGGGGCGCGGAGCAGTACTTC	CASSFGTGGAEQYF
.	.	TRBV30	TRBJ2-7	TGTGCCTGGAGTGACAACTCCTACGAGCAGTACTTC	CAWSDNSYEQYF
.	.	TRBV5-8	TRBJ2-1	TGTGCCAGCAGCTTGGTCCTCTCCTCCGGGAGCTCCTACAATGAGCAGTTCTTC	CASSLVLSSGSSYNEQFF
TRBD1	.	TRBV6-5	TRBJ2-7	TGTGCCAGCACCCAAGGACAGGCCACCTACGAGCAGTACTTC	CASTQGQATYEQYF
.	.	TRBV28	TRBJ2-1	TGTGCCAGCATCAGTGGGACTGGGGATTTGAATGAGCAGTTCTTC	CASISGTGDLNEQFF
.	.	TRBV19	TRBJ1-1	TGTGCCAGTATAGGGGCAGGGGATATTTGGATGACTGAAGCTTTCTTT	CASIGAGDIWMTEAFF